The clone carrying this T cell receptor (beta chain) was counted ten times or more. This entry belongs to a study of tumor-infiltrating lymphocytes in oesophageal squamous cell carcinoma. Germline lookup yields CDR1 ENHRY and CDR2 SYGVKD. The CDR3 loop spans 16 amino acids. Deletions cut 4 bases from V and 2 bases from J, with 18 bases between. TCRdb used MiXCR to reprocess the PCR reads, holding one entry per CDR3 protein. This table has 5,600 or so distinct CDR3 sequences, 14% to 15% appearing once. Sequenced sample: esophageal tumor tissue. The chain uses TRBV10-3 and TRBJ2-7; TRBD1 or TRBD2 may be the D gene (5 bases each). The receptor was derived from a male donor with esophageal squamous cell carcinoma. CDR3 sequence reads: CAISAPLAGDPYEQYF. The CDR3 DNA reads TGTGCCATCAGTGCCCCCTTAGCCGGGGACCCCTACGAGCAGTACTTC.